This paragraph reports one T cell receptor (beta chain). The sample belongs to a study of blood T cell repertoires in COVID-19. For the study at large: Material from acute and convalescent COVID-19 was sourced from the United States, Italy and Spain. From T cells, B-cell-depleted T cells, or PBMCs came the material, which was cDNA or gDNA.

How the authors handled the data: Reference gene primer amplification gave estimated nucleated cell counts. Libraries were prepared by immunoSEQ multiplex PCR; TCRdb keeps only in-frame clonotypes and omits some of them. The V and J calls and clone size are taken from that table; D and trimming were inferred from the DNA. The repertoire holds 35,000 to 40,000 clones, with 70% to 90% as singletons. Per germline, CDR1 LGHNA and CDR2 YSLEER. The CDR3 totals 13 residues. V lost 0 bases, J lost 11 bases, and 14 bases lay in between. Sequenced sample: peripheral blood. The sequence derives from a man in his 70s with active COVID-19. The rearrangement joins TRBV4-3 to TRBJ2-7; D gene ambiguous. This CDR3 reads CASSQDLGQSEYF. CDR3 bases: TGCGCCAGCAGCCAAGATCTAGGCCAGTCCGAGTACTTC.